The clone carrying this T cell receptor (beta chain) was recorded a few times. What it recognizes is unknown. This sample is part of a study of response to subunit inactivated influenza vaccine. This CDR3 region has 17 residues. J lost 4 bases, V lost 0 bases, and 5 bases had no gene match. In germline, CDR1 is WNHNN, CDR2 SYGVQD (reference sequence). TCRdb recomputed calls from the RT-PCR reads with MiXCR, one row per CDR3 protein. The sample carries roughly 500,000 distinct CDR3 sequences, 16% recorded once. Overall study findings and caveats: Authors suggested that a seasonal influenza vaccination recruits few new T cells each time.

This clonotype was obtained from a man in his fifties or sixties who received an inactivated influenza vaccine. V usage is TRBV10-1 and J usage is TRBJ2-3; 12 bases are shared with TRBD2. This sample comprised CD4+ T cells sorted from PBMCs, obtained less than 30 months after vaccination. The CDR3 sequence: CASSESLAGGLADTQYF. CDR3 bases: TGCGCCAGCAGTGAGTCCCTAGCGGGGGGGCTCGCAGATACGCAGTATTTT.